Below are 11 T cell receptor beta chains sequenced from a single sample in a study of identical twins. One entry per CDR3 protein, called by TCRdb with MiXCR from the 5' RACE reads. The sample comprises 700,000 or so distinct CDR3 sequences, 8.5% to 9.5% of which are singletons, and around 0.98% rests with the top ten. These data are also associated with another study on yellow fever vaccine responses in identical twins.

Sequenced input: PBMCs. These receptors were taken from a woman aged 18-29 years in good health.

This clonotype was counted between two and nine times. The genes are TRBV20-1 and TRBJ2-2; D assignment may be TRBD1 or TRBD2 (5 bases each). Germline values: CDR1 DFQATT, CDR2 SNEGSKA (reference sequence). This CDR3 contains 16 residues. V was pared by 3 bases and J by 0 bases, with 14 bases between. The CDR3 sequence: CSARGTRRSNTGELFF. Here the CDR3 DNA reads TGCAGTGCTAGGGGGACCAGGCGATCGAACACCGGGGAGCTGTTTTTT.

V usage is TRBV29-1 and J usage is TRBJ2-7; 9 bases align to TRBD1. CDR1 and CDR2 (germline): SQVTM, ANQGSEA. The CDR3 consists of 16 residues. Germline trimming cut 0 bases from V and 3 bases from J; bases unmatched to any gene: 9. The CDR3 DNA reads TGCAGCGTTGAAGAAGCGGACAGGGGTAACTTCTACGAGCAGTACTTC. Its translation: CSVEEADRGNFYEQYF.

Many counts were recorded for this clonotype. The chain carries TRBV12-3 or TRBV12-4 and TRBJ2-3; 7 bases match TRBD2. V was pared by 1 base and J by 4 bases, with 5 bases of the junction left unmatched. This CDR3 is 15 amino acids long. The CDR3 bases are TGTGCCAGCAGTTTAGGCGGGAGCTTGGCAGATACGCAGTATTTT. Translation: CASSLGGSLADTQYF.

To note about this clonotype: A junction boundary mismatches the germline segment, possibly from a read error. The rearrangement links TRBV7-7 to TRBJ2-1; 9 nucleotides match TRBD2. Germline-derived CDR1 and CDR2 are SSHAT and FNYEAQ (reference sequence). The CDR3 sequence is 15 residues long. The CDR3 is CASSLGRGGRNEQFF. The CDR3 nucleotides read TGTGCTAGCAGCTTAGGGCGGGGGGGCCGCAATGAGCAGTTCTTC.

The chain couples TRBV7-9 to TRBJ2-7; a possible D gene is TRBD1 (6 bases). This CDR3 comprises 13 residues. The V gene lost 3 bases and the J gene lost 6 bases, with 12 bases spanning the gap. From germline, CDR1 is SEHNR and CDR2 FQNEAQ (reference sequence). The CDR3 is CASSLTGPGEQYF. The DNA of the CDR3 is TGTGCCAGCAGCTTGACAGGACCGGGCGAGCAGTACTTC.

This clonotype came up a few times. The CDR3 DNA follows: TGTGCCAGCAACCCCCAGCGGGGACAGAAAAGCACAGATACGCAGTATTTT. Amino acid sequence: CASNPQRGQKSTDTQYF. The V call is TRBV6-1, the J call TRBJ2-3; TRBD1 or TRBD2 may be the D gene (7 bases each). CDR3 size: 17 residues. With 7 bases removed from V and 0 bases from J, the gap between germline ends came to 20 bases. Per germline, CDR1 MNHNS and CDR2 SASEGT.

This clonotype was seen many times. The chain couples TRBV29-1 to TRBJ2-5; 8 bases line up with TRBD1. Per germline, CDR1 SQVTM and CDR2 ANQGSEA. This CDR3 is built from 13 residues. J lost 4 bases, V lost 2 bases, and 3 bases had no gene match. Written as DNA, the CDR3 is TGCAGCGTTGAATTCGGACAGGGAGAGACCCAGTACTTC. It encodes CSVEFGQGETQYF.

The sample holds a few counts of this clonotype. This chain uses TRBV27 with TRBJ2-1, with 7 bases aligning to TRBD2. The germline V gene has CDR1 MNHEY and CDR2 SMNVEV (reference sequence). V lost 4 bases to trimming and J lost 0 bases; unmatched junction nucleotides: 6. CDR3 length equals 16 residues. The CDR3 DNA sequence: TGTGCCAGCAGTTGGGGGGGTGTTAGCTCCTACAATGAGCAGTTCTTC. This translates into CASSWGGVSSYNEQFF.

This clonotype came up a few times. The chain employs TRBV6-2 or TRBV6-3 and TRBJ2-7, with 8 positions matching TRBD1. Germline V CDR1 and CDR2: MNHEY, SVGEGT. The CDR3 spans 16 residues. J gave up 1 base and V 7 bases, and 12 bases lay outside the gene matches. The CDR3 DNA reads TGTGCCAGCACCACTAGCCAGGGGGCGCGGTCCTACGAGCAGTACTTC. Translated, it gives CASTTSQGARSYEQYF.

The J gene is TRBJ1-2, the V gene TRBV15; TRBD1 aligns across 7 bases. From germline, CDR1 is LNHNV and CDR2 YYDKDF (reference sequence). With V trimmed by 0 bases and J by 8 bases, 15 bases remained unmatched. CDR3 length: 17 residues. In nucleotides, the CDR3 is TGTGCCACCAGCAGAGACCTCTGGCGGGACAGCGCAGGCGGCTACACCTTC. This gives the protein CATSRDLWRDSAGGYTF.

This clonotype was seen a handful of times. The chain carries TRBV9 and TRBJ2-3, with D uncertain. The germline CDR1 and CDR2 sequences are SGDLS and YYNGEE. V was shortened by 3 bases and J by 10 bases, with 6 bases between the two germline ends. This CDR3 contains 10 residues. CDR3 in DNA: TGTGCCAGCAGCGGTAAGGCGCAGTATTTT. Translating it yields CASSGKAQYF.